The present entry profiles one T cell receptor beta chain with its context. The record originates from a study of T cells in Graves' hyperthyroidism and ophthalmopathy. For the study at large: Peripheral blood sampling occurred at initial diagnosis, before any treatment.

Patients were aged 18 to 65, had disease duration under 2 months, and had newly diagnosed hyperthyroidism. Regions amplified from RNA transcripts were the TCR beta CDR3 regions. HTBI primers were the set used in a first-round RT-PCR of the TCR CDR3. In TCRdb, the multiplex PCR reads were re-called with MiXCR into one record per CDR3 protein. The sample includes approximately 720,000 distinct CDR3 sequences, 15% to 20% seen only once; the top ten take 16%. The germline V gene encodes CDR1 SGHRS and CDR2 YFSETQ. V was clipped by 5 bases and J by 1 base, with 10 bases between them. The CDR3 is made up of 15 amino acids.

V usage is TRBV5-1 and J usage is TRBJ1-6, with D possibly being TRBD1 (5 bases). Sequencing was done on a sample of blood. The receptor was derived from a woman aged 45-65 years with Graves' hyperthyroidism that later progressed to Graves' ophthalmopathy. The chain's CDR3 is CASRVEGSYNSPLHF. CDR3 coding DNA: TGCGCCAGCAGAGTGGAGGGGTCCTATAATTCACCCCTCCACTTT.